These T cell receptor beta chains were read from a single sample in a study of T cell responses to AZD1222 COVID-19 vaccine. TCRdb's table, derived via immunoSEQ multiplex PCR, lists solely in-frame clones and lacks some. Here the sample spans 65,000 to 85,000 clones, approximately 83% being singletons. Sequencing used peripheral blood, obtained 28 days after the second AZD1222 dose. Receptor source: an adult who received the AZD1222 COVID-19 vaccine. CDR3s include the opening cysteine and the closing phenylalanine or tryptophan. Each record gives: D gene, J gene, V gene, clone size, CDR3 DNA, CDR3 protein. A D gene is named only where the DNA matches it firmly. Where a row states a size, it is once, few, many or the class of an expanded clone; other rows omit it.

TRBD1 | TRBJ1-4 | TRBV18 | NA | TGTGCCAGCTCACGACCGGGACAGGGAACTAATGAAAAACTGTTTTTT | CASSRPGQGTNEKLFF
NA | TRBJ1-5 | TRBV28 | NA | TGTGCCAGCTGTCGGAGCAATCAGCCCCAGCATTTT | CASCRSNQPQHF
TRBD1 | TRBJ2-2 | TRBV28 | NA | TGTGCCAGCAGTTTATACCGCTTGGCAGGGGGCCCCACCGGGGAGCTGTTTTTT | CASSLYRLAGGPTGELFF
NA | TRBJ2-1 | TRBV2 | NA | TGTGCCAGCAGTCCCGCTTACGAGCAGTTCTTC | CASSPAYEQFF
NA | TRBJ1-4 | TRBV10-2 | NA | TGCGCCAGCAAAGGGAACCCGGCGGGAGAAAAACTGTTTTTT | CASKGNPAGEKLFF
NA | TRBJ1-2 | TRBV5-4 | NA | TGTGCCAGCAGCTACGGACCTAGCGGGGACTACACCTTC | CASSYGPSGDYTF
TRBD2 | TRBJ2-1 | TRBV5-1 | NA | TGCGCCAGCAGCTCTACACTACTAGCGGGGGGGCACAATGAGCAGTTCTTC | CASSSTLLAGGHNEQFF
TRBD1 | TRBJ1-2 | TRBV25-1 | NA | TGTGCCAGCAGTGAGGGACAGGGGTTCTATGGCTACACCTTC | CASSEGQGFYGYTF
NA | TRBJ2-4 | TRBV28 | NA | TGTGCCAGCAGTTTGGTCCACACTAGGTTGACCAAAAACATTCAGTACTTC | CASSLVHTRLTKNIQYF
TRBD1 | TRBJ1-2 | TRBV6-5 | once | TGTGCCAGCAGTTCTCCCTCGAGCCCGGGACAGTCACTCACCTTC | CASSSPSSPGQSLTF
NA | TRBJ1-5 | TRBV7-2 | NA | TGTGCCAGCAGCCAACGCTCCCGTAATCAGCCCCAGCATTTT | CASSQRSRNQPQHF
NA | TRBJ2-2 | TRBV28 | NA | TGTGCCAGCAGTTTTTGGGTCAGACTCACCGGGGAGCTGTTTTTT | CASSFWVRLTGELFF
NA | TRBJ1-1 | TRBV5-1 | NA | TGCGCCAGCAGCTCGGGGGGAACGAACACTGAAGCTTTCTTT | CASSSGGTNTEAFF
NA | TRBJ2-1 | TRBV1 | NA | TGCACCAGCAGCCTAATTCAGAGCTCCTACAATGAGCAGTTCTTC | CTSSLIQSSYNEQFF
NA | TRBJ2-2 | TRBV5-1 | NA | TGCGCCAGCAGTTCGGGAGTCCTCTCCACCGGGGAGCTGTTTTTT | CASSSGVLSTGELFF
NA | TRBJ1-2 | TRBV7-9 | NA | TGTGCCAGCAGCTTAGCGGCAGGGACTTCCTATGGCTACACCTTC | CASSLAAGTSYGYTF
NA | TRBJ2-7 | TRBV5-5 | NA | TGTGCCAGCAGCTGGGGCTCGGAGGCCTACGAGCAGTACTTC | CASSWGSEAYEQYF
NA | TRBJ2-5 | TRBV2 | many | TGTGCCAGCAGTGGAGGGCGGGGATCTCACCAAGAGACCCAGTACTTC | CASSGGRGSHQETQYF
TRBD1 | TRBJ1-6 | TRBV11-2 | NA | TGTGCCAGCAGCTTATACCCCTCCCTGGGACAGGACCGCTCACCCCTCCACTTT | CASSLYPSLGQDRSPLHF
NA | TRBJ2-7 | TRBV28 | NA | TGTGCCAGTTCGGAGGGGAGTTCCTACGAGCAGTACTTC | CASSEGSSYEQYF
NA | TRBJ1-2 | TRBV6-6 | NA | TGTGCCAGCGAGGGCGGAACGATCTATAACTATGGCTACACCTTC | CASEGGTIYNYGYTF
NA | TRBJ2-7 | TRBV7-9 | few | TGTGCCAGCACTGCCAGCCCCTACGAGCAGTACTTC | CASTASPYEQYF
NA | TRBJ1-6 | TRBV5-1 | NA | TGCGCCAGCAGCTTGGATAATTCACCCCTCCACTTT | CASSLDNSPLHF
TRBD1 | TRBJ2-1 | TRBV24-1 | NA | TGTGCCACCAGTGATTCCGGGACAGGGCGGAATGAGCAGTTCTTC | CATSDSGTGRNEQFF
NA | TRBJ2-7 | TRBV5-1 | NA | TGCGCCAGCAGCCCTGATTCCTACGAGCAGTACTTC | CASSPDSYEQYF
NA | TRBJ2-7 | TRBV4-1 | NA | TGCGCCAGCAGCCAAGTGGCAGGAACCTACGAGCAGTACTTC | CASSQVAGTYEQYF
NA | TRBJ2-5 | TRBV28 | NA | TGTGCCAGCAGGTCGAAGGAGACCCAGTACTTC | CASRSKETQYF
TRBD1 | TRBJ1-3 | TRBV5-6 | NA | TGTGCCAGCAGCTTGGGGACAGGGAGCTCTGGAAACACCATATATTTT | CASSLGTGSSGNTIYF
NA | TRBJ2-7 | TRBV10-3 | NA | TGTGCCATCGCGGAGGCAGGGTCGGATCTCGAGCAGTACTTC | CAIAEAGSDLEQYF
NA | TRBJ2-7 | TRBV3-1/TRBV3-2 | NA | TGTGCCAGCAGCCAAGGAGGCTACGAGCAGTACTTC | CASSQGGYEQYF
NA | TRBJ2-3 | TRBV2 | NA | TGTGCCAGCAGTGGAAGGAGGGAACGGGATACGCAGTATTTT | CASSGRRERDTQYF
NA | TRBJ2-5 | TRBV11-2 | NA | TGTGCCAGCAGCTTAGGGTCTCAAGAGACCCAGTACTTC | CASSLGSQETQYF
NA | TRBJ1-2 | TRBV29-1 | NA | TGCAGCGTTGTTAGCATCCGGATCGGGACAACAACTAACTATGGCTACACCTTC | CSVVSIRIGTTTNYGYTF
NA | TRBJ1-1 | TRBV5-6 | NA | TGTGCCAGCAGCTTGGTGTTCAGGAACACTGAAGCTTTCTTT | CASSLVFRNTEAFF
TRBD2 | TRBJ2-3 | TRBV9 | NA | TGTGCCAGCGGCCGGGGGGGCACAGATACGCAGTATTTT | CASGRGGTDTQYF
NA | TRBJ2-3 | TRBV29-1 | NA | TGCAGCGTTTATACAAGGGACGCGGCCACAGATACGCAGTATTTT | CSVYTRDAATDTQYF
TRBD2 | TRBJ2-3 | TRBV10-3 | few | TGTGCCATCAGTGGCGGGACTAGCGGACCCACAGATACGCAGTATTTT | CAISGGTSGPTDTQYF
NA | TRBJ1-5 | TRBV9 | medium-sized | TGTGCCAGCAGCGCCGGGCAGCTCGATCAGCCCCAGCATTTT | CASSAGQLDQPQHF
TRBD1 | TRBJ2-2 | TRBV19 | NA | TGTGCCAGTCGAATCGGGACAGGACGATCCACCGGGGAGCTGTTTTTT | CASRIGTGRSTGELFF
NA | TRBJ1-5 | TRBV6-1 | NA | TGTGCCAGCAGTGAAGTGTCTGGTCGGGCTCAGCCCCAGCATTTT | CASSEVSGRAQPQHF
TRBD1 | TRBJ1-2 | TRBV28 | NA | TGTGCCAGCAGGAGACAGGGGAATAACTATGGCTACACCTTC | CASRRQGNNYGYTF
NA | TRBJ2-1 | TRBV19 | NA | TGTGCCAGTAGTATTTCCCTCTTCTACAATGAGCAGTTCTTC | CASSISLFYNEQFF